This T cell receptor beta chain appears in the sequencing data of a study of blood T cells in healthy people across ages. Findings and caveats of the study: Older age went with lower TCR beta diversity per million T cells, in a roughly linear way.

Each sample had at least 6.5 million PBMCs isolated. Combining a sample-barcoded 5' primer with a J-beta primer mix, a second PCR ran for about 6 to 11 cycles. Each cDNA molecule was tagged by a template-switch adaptor that had 12 random nucleotides. Via MiXCR, TCRdb re-called the 5' RACE reads, giving one row per CDR3 protein. The sample contains about 800,000 distinct CDR3 sequences, approximately 25% of which appear only once. This CDR3 region has 18 residues. V trimming: 2 bases; J trimming: 3 bases; junction bases outside the gene matches: 14. Looked up from germline, CDR1 is WSHSY and CDR2 is SAAADI. Regarding this clonotype: The antigen remains undetermined.

These same data were also listed under a study on T cells of mothers and their children.

This chain links TRBV10-2 with TRBJ2-3; 7 bases match TRBD2. This receptor was identified in a boy between 10 and 17 years old in good health. Sequences were obtained from blood. The CDR3 bases are TGCGCCAGCAGTGAGCCCCGGGTCGGTGCGGGGGTTACAGATACGCAGTATTTT. This gives the protein CASSEPRVGAGVTDTQYF.